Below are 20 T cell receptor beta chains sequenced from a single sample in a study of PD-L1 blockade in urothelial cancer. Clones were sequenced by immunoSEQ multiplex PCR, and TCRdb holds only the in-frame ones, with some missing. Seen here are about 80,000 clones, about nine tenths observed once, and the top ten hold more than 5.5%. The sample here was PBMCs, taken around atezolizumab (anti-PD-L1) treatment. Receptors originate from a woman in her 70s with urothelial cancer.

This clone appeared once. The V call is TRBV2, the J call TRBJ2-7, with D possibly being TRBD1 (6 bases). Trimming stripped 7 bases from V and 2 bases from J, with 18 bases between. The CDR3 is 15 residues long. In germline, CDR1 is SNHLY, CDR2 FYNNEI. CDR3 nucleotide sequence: TGTGCCAGCACCAGACGACAGGAAGGTCCCTACGAGCAGTACTTC. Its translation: CASTRRQEGPYEQYF. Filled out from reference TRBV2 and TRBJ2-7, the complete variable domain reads EPEVTQTPSHQVTQMGQEVILRCVPISNHLYFYWYRQILGQKVEFLVSFYNNEISEKSEIFDDQFSVERPDGSNFTLKIRSTKLEDSAMYFCASTRRQEGPYEQYFGPGTRLTVT.

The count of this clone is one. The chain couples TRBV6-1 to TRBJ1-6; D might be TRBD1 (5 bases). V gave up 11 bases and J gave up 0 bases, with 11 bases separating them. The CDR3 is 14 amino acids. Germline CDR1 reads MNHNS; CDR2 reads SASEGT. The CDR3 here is CAGGAVSYNSPLHF. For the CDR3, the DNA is TGTGCCGGAGGGGCGGTCTCCTATAATTCACCCCTCCACTTT.

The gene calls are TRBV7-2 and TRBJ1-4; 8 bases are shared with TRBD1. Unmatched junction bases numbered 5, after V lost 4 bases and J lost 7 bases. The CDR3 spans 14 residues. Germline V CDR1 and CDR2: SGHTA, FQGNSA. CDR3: CASSSGQGGEKLFF. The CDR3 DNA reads TGTGCCAGCAGCTCTGGACAGGGTGGTGAAAAACTGTTTTTT.

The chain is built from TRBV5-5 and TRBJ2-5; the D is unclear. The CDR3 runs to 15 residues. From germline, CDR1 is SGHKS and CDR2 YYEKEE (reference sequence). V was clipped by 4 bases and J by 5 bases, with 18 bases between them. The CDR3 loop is CASSLNTEWLETQYF. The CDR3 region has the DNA TGTGCCAGCAGCCTCAACACAGAGTGGCTCGAGACCCAGTACTTC.

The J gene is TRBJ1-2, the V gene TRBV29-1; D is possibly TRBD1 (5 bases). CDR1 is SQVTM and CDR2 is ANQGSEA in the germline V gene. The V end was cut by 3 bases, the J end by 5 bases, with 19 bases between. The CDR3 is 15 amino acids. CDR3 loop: CSVDSGAQEGYGYTF. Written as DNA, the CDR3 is TGCAGCGTTGATAGCGGGGCACAGGAGGGTTATGGCTACACCTTC.

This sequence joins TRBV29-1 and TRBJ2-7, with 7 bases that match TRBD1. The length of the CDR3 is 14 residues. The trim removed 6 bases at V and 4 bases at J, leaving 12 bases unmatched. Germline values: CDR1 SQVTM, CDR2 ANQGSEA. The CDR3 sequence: CSVYTGAPRYEQYF. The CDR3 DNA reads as TGCAGCGTGTATACAGGGGCCCCTCGTTACGAGCAGTACTTC.

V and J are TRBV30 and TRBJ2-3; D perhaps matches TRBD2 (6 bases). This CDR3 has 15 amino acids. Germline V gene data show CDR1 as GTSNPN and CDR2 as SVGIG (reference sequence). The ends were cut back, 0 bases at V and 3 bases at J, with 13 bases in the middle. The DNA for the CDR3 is TGTGCCTGGAGTGTTGGAGGGCTGGGGACAGATACGCAGTATTTT. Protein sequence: CAWSVGGLGTDTQYF.

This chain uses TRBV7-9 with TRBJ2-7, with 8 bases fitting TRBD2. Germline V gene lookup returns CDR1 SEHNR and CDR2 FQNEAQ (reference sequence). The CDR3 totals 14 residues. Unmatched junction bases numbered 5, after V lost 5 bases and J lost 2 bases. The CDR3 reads CASSHPGLAYEQYF. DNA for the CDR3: TGTGCCAGCAGCCACCCGGGACTAGCCTACGAGCAGTACTTC.

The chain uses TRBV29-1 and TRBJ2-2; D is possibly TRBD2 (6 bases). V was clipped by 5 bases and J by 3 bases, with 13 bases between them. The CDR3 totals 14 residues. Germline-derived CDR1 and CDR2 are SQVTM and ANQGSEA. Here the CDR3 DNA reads TGCAGCGTTTACGGGACTCTCGACACCGGGGAGCTGTTTTTT. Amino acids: CSVYGTLDTGELFF.

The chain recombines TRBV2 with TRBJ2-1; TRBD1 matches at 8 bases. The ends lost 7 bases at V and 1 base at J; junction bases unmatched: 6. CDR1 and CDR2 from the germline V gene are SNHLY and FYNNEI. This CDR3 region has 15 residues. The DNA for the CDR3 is TGTGCCAGCAAGGAGGACAGGGTGTCCTACAATGAGCAGTTCTTC. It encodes CASKEDRVSYNEQFF.

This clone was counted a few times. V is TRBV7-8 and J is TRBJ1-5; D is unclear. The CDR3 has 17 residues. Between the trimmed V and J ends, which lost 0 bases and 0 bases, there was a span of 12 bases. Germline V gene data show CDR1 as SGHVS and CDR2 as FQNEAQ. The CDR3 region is CASSLAHKYYSNQPQHF. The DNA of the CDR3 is TGTGCCAGCAGCTTAGCCCATAAATACTATAGCAATCAGCCCCAGCATTTT. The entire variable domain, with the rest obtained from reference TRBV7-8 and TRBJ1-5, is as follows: GAGVSQSPRYKVAKRGQDVALRCDPISGHVSLFWYQQALGQGPEFLTYFQNEAQLDKSGLPSDRFFAERPEGSVSTLKIQRTQQEDSAVYLCASSLAHKYYSNQPQHFGDGTRLSIL.

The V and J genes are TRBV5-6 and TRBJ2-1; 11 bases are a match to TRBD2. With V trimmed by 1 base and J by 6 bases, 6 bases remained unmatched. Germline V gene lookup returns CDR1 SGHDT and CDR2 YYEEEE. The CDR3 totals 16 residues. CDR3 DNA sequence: TGTGCCAGCAGCTTGACCCCCGGGACTAGCGGCAATGAGCAGTTCTTC. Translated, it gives CASSLTPGTSGNEQFF.

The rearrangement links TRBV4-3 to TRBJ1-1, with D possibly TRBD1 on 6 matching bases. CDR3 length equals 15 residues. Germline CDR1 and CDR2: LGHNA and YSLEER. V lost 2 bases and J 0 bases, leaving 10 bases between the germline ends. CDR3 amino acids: CASSQFTGMNTEAFF. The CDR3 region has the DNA TGCGCCAGCAGCCAATTTACAGGGATGAACACTGAAGCTTTCTTT.

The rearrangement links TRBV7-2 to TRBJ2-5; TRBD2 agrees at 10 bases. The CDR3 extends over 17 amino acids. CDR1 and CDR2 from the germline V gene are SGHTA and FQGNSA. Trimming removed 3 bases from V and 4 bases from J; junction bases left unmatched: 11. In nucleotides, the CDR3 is TGTGCCAGCAGCTTGGGCAGCGGGGGGGGTGAATTAGAGACCCAGTACTTC. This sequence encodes CASSLGSGGGELETQYF.

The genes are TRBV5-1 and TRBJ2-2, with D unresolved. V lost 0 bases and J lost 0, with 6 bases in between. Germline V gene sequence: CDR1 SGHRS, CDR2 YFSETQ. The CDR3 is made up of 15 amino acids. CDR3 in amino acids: CASSLEQANTGELFF. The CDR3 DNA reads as TGCGCCAGCAGCTTGGAACAAGCGAACACCGGGGAGCTGTTTTTT.

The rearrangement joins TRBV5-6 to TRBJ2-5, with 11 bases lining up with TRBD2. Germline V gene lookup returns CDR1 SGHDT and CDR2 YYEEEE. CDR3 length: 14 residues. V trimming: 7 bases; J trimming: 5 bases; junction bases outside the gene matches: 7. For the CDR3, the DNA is TGTGCCAGCCGCGGGACTAGCGGTCGGGAGACCCAGTACTTC. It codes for CASRGTSGRETQYF.

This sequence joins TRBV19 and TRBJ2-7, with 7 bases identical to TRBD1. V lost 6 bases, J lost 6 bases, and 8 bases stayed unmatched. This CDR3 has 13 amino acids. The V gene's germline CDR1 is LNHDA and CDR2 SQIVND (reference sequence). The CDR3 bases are TGTGCCAGTAGACGCGAACCAGGGGGCGAGCAGTACTTC. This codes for CASRREPGGEQYF.

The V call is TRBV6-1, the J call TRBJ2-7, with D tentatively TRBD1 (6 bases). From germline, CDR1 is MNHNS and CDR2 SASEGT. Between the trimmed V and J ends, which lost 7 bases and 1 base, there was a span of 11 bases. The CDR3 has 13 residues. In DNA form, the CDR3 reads TGTGCCAGCAACCGACAGGATTCCTACGAGCAGTACTTC. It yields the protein CASNRQDSYEQYF.

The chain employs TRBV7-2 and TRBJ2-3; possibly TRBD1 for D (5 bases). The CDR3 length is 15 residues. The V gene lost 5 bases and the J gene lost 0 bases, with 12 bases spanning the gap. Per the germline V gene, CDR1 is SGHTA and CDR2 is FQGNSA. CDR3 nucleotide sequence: TGTGCCAGCAGCCCTGACAGAATAAGCACAGATACGCAGTATTTT. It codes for CASSPDRISTDTQYF.

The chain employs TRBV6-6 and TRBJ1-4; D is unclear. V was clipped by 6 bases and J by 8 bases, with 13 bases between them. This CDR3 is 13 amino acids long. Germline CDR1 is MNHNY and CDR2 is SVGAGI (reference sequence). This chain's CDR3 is CASRVPTLEKLFF. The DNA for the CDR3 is TGTGCCAGCAGGGTCCCGACTCTAGAAAAACTGTTTTTT.